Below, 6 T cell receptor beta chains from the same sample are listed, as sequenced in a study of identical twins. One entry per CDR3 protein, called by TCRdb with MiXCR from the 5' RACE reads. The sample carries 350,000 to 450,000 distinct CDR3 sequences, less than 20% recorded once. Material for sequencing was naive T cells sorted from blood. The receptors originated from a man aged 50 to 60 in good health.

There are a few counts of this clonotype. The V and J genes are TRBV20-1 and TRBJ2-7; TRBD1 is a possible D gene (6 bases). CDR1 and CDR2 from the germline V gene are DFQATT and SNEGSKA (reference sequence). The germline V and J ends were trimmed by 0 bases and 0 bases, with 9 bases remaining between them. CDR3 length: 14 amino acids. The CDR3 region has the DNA TGCAGTGCTAGAGAAGACAGGAACTCCTACGAGCAGTACTTC. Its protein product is CSAREDRNSYEQYF.

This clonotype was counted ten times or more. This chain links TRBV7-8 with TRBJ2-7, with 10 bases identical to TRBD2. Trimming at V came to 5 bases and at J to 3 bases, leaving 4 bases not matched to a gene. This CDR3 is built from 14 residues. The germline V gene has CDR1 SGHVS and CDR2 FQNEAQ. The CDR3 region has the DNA TGTGCCAGCAGCGTTAGCGGGAGGTTCTACGAGCAGTACTTC. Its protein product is CASSVSGRFYEQYF. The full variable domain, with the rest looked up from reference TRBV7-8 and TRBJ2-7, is GAGVSQSPRYKVAKRGQDVALRCDPISGHVSLFWYQQALGQGPEFLTYFQNEAQLDKSGLPSDRFFAERPEGSVSTLKIQRTQQEDSAVYLCASSVSGRFYEQYFGPGTRLTVT.

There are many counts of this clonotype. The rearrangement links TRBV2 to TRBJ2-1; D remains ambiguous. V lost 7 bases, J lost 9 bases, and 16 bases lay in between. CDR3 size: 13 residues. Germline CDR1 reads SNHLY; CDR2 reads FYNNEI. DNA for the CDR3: TGTGCCAGCATGGTACTCCTGGGTGGTGAGCAGTTCTTC. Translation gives CASMVLLGGEQFF.

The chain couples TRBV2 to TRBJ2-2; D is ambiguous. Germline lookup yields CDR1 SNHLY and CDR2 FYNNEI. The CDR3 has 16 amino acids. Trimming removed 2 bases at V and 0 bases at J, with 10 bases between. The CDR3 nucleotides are TGTGCCAGCAGTGAACGGCAGGTCCCGAACACCGGGGAGCTGTTTTTT. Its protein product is CASSERQVPNTGELFF.

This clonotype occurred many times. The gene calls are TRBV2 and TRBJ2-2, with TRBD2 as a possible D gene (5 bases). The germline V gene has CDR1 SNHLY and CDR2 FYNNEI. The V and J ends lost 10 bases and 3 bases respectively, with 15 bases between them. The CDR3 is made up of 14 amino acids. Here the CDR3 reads CANRRREYTGELFF. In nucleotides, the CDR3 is TGTGCCAACCGGCGTAGGGAGTACACCGGGGAGCTGTTTTTT.

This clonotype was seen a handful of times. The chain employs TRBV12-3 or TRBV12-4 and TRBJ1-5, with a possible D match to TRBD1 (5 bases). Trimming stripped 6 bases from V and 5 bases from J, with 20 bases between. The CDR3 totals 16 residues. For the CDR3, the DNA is TGTGCCAGCAGCAGAGGGACCGGAGAGAAATATCAGCCCCAGCATTTT. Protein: CASSRGTGEKYQPQHF.